What follows is one TCR beta chain and its context. This sample was included in a study of OX40 agonist ivuxolimab in advanced cancers. Sequenced by immunoSEQ multiplex PCR; TCRdb stores in-frame clones only, minus some. The sample has around 26,000 clones, about three quarters seen once. This receptor was taken from an adult with an advanced solid tumor such as melanoma, head and neck, liver or kidney cancer. Sequences were derived from CD4+ or CD8+ T cells sorted from blood, sampled in a trial of the OX40 agonist ivuxolimab.

The CDR3 sequence: CASSMGTGGEQYF. The CDR3, as DNA: TGTGCCAGTAGTATGGGGACAGGGGGCGAGCAGTACTTC. The chain employs TRBV19 and TRBJ2-7, with TRBD1 identical over 11 bases. Germline CDR1 and CDR2: LNHDA and SQIVND (reference sequence). J gave up 6 bases and V 3 bases, and 1 base lay outside the gene matches. The CDR3 totals 13 residues.